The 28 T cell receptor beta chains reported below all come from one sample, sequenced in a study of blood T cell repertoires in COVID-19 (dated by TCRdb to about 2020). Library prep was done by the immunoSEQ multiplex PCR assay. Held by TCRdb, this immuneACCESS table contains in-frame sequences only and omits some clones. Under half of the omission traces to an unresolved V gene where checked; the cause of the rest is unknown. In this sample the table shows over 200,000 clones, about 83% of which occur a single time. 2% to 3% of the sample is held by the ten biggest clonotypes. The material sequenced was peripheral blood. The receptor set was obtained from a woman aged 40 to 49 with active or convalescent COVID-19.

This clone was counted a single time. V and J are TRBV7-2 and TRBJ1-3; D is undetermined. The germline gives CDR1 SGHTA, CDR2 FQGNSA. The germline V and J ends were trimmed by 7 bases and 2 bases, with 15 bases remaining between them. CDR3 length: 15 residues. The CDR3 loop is CASTLWTRTGNTIYF. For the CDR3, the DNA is TGTGCCAGCACCCTTTGGACTCGGACTGGAAACACCATATATTTT.

CDR3 sequence (DNA): TGTGCCAGCAGCCCGCGACCGGGGGGGGTTGGAGATACGCAGTATTTT. It is translated as CASSPRPGGVGDTQYF. This chain joins TRBV11-3 and TRBJ2-3; TRBD2 agrees at 8 bases. The V gene's germline CDR1 is SGHNT and CDR2 YENEEA. The CDR3 runs 16 residues. J gave up 5 bases and V 5 bases, and 12 bases lay outside the gene matches.

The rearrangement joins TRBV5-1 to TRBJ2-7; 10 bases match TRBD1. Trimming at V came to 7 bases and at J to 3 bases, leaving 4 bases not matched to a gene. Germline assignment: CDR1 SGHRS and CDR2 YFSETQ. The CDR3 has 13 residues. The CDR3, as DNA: TGCGCCAGCTGCCGGACAGGGGGCTACGAGCAGTACTTC. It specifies CASCRTGGYEQYF.

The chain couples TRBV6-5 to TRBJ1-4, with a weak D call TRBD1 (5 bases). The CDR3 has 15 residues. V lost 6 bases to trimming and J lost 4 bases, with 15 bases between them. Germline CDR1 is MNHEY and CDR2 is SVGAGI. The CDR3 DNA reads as TGTGCCAGCAGCCGCGGGGGGATCGGTAATGAAAAACTGTTTTTT. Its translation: CASSRGGIGNEKLFF.

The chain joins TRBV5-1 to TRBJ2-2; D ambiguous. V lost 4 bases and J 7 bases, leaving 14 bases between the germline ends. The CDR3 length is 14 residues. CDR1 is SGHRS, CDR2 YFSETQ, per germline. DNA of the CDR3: TGCGCCAGCAGCCCCTCGGGTCCTAACGGGGAGCTGTTTTTT. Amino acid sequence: CASSPSGPNGELFF.

The CDR3 region has the DNA TGCGCCAGCAGCCAAGATCGGGGGAGAAGCACAGATACGCAGTATTTT. Its translation is CASSQDRGRSTDTQYF. The V and J genes are TRBV4-3 and TRBJ2-3; D might be TRBD2 (6 bases). The germline gives CDR1 LGHNA, CDR2 YSLEER. The V end was cut by 0 bases, the J end by 0 bases, with 10 bases between. The CDR3 extends over 16 amino acids.

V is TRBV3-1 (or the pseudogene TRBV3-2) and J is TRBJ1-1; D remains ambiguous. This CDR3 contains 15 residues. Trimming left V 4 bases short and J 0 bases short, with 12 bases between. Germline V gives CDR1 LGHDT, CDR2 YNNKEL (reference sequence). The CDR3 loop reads CASSLSGNMNTEAFF. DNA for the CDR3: TGTGCCAGCAGCCTCTCGGGGAACATGAACACTGAAGCTTTCTTT.

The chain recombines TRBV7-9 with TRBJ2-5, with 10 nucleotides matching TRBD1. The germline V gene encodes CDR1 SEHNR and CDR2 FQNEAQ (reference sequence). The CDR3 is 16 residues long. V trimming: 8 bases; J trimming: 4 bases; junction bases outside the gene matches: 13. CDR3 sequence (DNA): TGTGCCAGCTGGAACCCGGGACAGGGGCTTCGAGAGACCCAGTACTTC. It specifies CASWNPGQGLRETQYF.

CDR3 coding DNA: TGTGCCAGCAGCCTCGCTGGGGGGGAGACCCAGTACTTC. It translates to CASSLAGGETQYF. The rearrangement links TRBV7-2 to TRBJ2-5; possibly TRBD2 for D (6 bases). Trimming shortened V by 5 bases and J by 5 bases, and 12 bases separated the two germline ends. This CDR3 has 13 residues. Germline CDR1 is SGHTA and CDR2 is FQGNSA. The full variable domain, completed using reference TRBV7-2 and TRBJ2-5, is GAGVSQSPSNKVTEKGKDVELRCDPISGHTALYWYRQSLGQGLEFLIYFQGNSAPDKSGLPSDRFSAERTGGSVSTLTIQRTQQEDSAVYLCASSLAGGETQYFGPGTRLLVL.

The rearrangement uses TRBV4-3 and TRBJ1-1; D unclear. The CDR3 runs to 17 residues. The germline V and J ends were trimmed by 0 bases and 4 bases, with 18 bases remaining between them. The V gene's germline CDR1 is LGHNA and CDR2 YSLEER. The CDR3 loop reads CASSQEEVRGGGTEAFF. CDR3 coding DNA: TGCGCCAGCAGCCAAGAGGAAGTCCGGGGAGGAGGCACTGAAGCTTTCTTT.

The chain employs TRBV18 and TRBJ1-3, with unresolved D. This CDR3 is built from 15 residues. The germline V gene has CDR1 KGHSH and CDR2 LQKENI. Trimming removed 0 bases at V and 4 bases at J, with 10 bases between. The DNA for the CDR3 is TGTGCCAGCTCACCACCGAGGATCTCAGGAAACACCATATATTTT. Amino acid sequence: CASSPPRISGNTIYF.

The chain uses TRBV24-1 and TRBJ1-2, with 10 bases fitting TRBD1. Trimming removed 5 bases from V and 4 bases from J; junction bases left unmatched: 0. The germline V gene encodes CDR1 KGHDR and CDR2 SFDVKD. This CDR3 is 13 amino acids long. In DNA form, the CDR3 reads TGTGCCACCAGTGGGGACAGGGGCTATGGCTACACCTTC. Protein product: CATSGDRGYGYTF.

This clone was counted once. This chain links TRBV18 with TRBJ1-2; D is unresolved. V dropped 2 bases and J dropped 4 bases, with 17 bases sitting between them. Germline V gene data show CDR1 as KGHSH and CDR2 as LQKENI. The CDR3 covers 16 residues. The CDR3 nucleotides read TGTGCCAGCTCACCAAGCGCGGATTCCTCGGTCTATGGCTACACCTTC. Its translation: CASSPSADSSVYGYTF.

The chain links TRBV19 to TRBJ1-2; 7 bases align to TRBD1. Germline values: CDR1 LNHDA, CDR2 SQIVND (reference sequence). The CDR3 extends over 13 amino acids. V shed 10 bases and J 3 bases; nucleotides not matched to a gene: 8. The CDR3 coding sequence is TGTGCCATGCGGGACAGAGAGGACTATGGCTACACCTTC. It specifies CAMRDREDYGYTF.

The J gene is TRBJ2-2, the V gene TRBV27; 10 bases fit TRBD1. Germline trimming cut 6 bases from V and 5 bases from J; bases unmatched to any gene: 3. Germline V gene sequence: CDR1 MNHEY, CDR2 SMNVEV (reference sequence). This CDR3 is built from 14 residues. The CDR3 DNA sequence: TGTGCCAGCAGATGGGACAGGGGAACCGGGGAGCTGTTTTTT. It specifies CASRWDRGTGELFF.

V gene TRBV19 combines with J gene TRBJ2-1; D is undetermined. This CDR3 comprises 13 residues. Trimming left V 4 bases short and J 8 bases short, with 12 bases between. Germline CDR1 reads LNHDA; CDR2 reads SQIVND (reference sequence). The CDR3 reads CASSNDRVDEQFF. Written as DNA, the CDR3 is TGTGCCAGTAGTAACGACCGGGTGGATGAGCAGTTCTTC.

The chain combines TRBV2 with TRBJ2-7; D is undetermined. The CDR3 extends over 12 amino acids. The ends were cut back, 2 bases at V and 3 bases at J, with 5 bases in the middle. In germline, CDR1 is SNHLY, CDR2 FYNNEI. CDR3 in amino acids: CASSEPYYEQYF. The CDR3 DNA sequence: TGTGCCAGCAGTGAACCGTACTACGAGCAGTACTTC.

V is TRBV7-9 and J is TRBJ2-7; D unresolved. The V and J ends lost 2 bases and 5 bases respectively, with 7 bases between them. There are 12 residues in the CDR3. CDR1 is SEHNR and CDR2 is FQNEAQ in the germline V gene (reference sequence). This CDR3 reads CASSLSRDEQYF. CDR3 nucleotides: TGTGCCAGCAGCTTAAGTCGGGACGAGCAGTACTTC.

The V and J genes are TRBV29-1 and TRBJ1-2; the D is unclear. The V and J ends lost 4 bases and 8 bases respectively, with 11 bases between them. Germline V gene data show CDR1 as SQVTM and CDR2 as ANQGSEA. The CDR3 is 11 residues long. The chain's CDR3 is CSVGETRGYTF. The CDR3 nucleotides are TGCAGCGTTGGGGAGACACGGGGCTACACCTTC.

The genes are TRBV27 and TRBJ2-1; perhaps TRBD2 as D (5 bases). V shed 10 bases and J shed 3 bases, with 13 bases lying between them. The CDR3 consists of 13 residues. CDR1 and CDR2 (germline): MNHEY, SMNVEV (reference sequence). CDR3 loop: CATGLNHYNEQFF. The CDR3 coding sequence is TGTGCCACCGGACTGAACCACTACAATGAGCAGTTCTTC.

The CDR3 here is CASSWAGGGRASQETQYF. Written as DNA, the CDR3 is TGCGCCAGCAGCTGGGCAGGCGGAGGGAGGGCGTCCCAAGAGACCCAGTACTTC. This rearrangement joins TRBV5-1 to TRBJ2-5; TRBD2 agrees at 7 bases. Germline V gene sequence: CDR1 SGHRS, CDR2 YFSETQ. CDR3 length equals 18 residues. V shed 3 bases, J shed 1 base, and the junction held 15 bases outside the gene matches.

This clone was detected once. CDR3 coding DNA: TGTGCCAGCAGCGGGGGGGGTCACAATGAGCAGTTCTTC. It encodes CASSGGGHNEQFF. This chain links TRBV5-4 with TRBJ2-1, with 7 positions matching TRBD2. The CDR3 loop spans 13 amino acids. V trimming: 4 bases; J trimming: 5 bases; junction bases outside the gene matches: 3. The germline V gene encodes CDR1 SGHNT and CDR2 YYREEE (reference sequence).

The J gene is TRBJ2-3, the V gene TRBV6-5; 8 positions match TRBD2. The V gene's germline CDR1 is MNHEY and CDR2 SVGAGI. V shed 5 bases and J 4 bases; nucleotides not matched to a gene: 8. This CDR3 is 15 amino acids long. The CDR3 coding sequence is TGTGCCAGCAGTACTATAGCGGGGAGGTCAGATACGCAGTATTTT. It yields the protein CASSTIAGRSDTQYF.

The DNA for the CDR3 is TGTGCCAGCAGCGCACGGGGGACGACCTACGAGCAGTACTTC. Protein sequence: CASSARGTTYEQYF. The rearrangement joins TRBV9 to TRBJ2-7; possible D gene TRBD2, 6 bases. Deletions cut 3 bases from V and 2 bases from J, with 12 bases between. This CDR3 has 14 amino acids. Germline CDR1 reads SGDLS; CDR2 reads YYNGEE.

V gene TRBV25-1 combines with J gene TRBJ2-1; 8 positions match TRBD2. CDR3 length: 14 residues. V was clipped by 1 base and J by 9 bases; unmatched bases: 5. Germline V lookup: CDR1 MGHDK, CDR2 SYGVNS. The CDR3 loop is CASSELGLASEQFF. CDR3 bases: TGTGCCAGCAGTGAATTAGGACTAGCAAGTGAGCAGTTCTTC. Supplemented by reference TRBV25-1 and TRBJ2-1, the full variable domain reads EADIYQTPRYLVIGTGKKITLECSQTMGHDKMYWYQQDPGMELHLIHYSYGVNSTEKGDLSSESTVSRIRTEHFPLTLESARPSHTSQYLCASSELGLASEQFFGPGTRLTVL.

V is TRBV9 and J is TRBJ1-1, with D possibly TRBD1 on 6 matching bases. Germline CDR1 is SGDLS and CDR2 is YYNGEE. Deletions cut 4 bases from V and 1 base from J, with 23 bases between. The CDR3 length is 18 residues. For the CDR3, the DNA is TGTGCCAGCAGCTTATTAGCCCCCAGGGGTCGCGGGAACACTGAAGCTTTCTTT. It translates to CASSLLAPRGRGNTEAFF.

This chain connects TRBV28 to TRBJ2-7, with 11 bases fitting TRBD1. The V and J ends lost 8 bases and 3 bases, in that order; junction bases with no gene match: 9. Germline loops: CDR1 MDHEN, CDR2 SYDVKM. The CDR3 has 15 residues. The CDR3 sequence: CASRYSGTGGYEQYF. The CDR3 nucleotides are TGTGCCAGCCGCTACTCCGGGACAGGGGGCTACGAGCAGTACTTC.

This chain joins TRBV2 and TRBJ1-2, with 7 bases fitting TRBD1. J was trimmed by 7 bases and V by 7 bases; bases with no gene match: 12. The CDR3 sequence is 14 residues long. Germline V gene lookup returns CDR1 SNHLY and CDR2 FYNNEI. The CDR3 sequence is CASTLGQDDGGYTF. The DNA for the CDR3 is TGTGCCAGCACTCTAGGACAGGATGATGGTGGCTACACCTTC.